A single sample gave rise to the 31 T cell receptor beta chains below, sequenced in a study of cytomegalovirus exposure and HLA in healthy donors. Assay: immunoSEQ multiplex PCR; the TCRdb copy retains only in-frame clones and omits some. The sample consists of 150,000 or so clones, 80% to 90% of them appearing once. The sequencing input was PBMCs. These receptor sequences come from a man aged 18 to 29 in good health and CMV-seropositive.

A remark on this clone: At the DNA level, this CDR3 is encoded by other sequences in the same sample as well. The chain carries TRBV7-7 and TRBJ2-1; 9 bases are shared with TRBD2. This CDR3 comprises 15 residues. The germline V gene encodes CDR1 SSHAT and CDR2 FNYEAQ (reference sequence). J lost 1 base, V lost 5 bases, and 3 bases had no gene match. DNA for the CDR3: TGTGCCAGCAGCCCACTAGCGGGTTCCTACAATGAGCAGTTCTTC. It specifies CASSPLAGSYNEQFF.

The V gene is TRBV11-2, the J gene TRBJ2-7, with 7 bases matching TRBD2. CDR3 length: 14 residues. The junction had 5 bases not matched to a gene; V was cut back by 3 bases and J by 3 bases. Looked up from germline, CDR1 is SGHAT and CDR2 is FQNNGV. CDR3: CASSFFQRGYEQYF. CDR3 coding DNA: TGTGCCAGCAGCTTCTTCCAGCGGGGCTACGAGCAGTACTTC.

The CDR3 is CASSPLVSGGYNEQFF. CDR3 nucleotide sequence: TGTGCCAGCAGCCCCCTCGTGAGCGGGGGGTACAATGAGCAGTTCTTC. This chain joins TRBV7-2 and TRBJ2-1, with 9 bases that match TRBD2. The V gene end was trimmed by 5 bases and the J gene end by 4 bases; junction bases not matched to a gene: 9. The CDR3 covers 16 residues. Looked up from germline, CDR1 is SGHTA and CDR2 is FQGNSA. Full variable domain (outside the CDR3, taken from reference TRBV7-2 and TRBJ2-1): GAGVSQSPSNKVTEKGKDVELRCDPISGHTALYWYRQSLGQGLEFLIYFQGNSAPDKSGLPSDRFSAERTGGSVSTLTIQRTQQEDSAVYLCASSPLVSGGYNEQFFGPGTRLTVL.

The J gene is TRBJ2-7, the V gene TRBV5-4; D not certain. The length of the CDR3 is 15 residues. Germline V gene data show CDR1 as SGHNT and CDR2 as YYREEE (reference sequence). The V end lost 0 bases, the J end lost 0 bases, and 10 bases lay between the germline ends. CDR3 residues: CASSLAQIDSYEQYF. The CDR3 DNA is TGTGCCAGCAGCTTGGCCCAGATTGACTCCTACGAGCAGTACTTC.

This chain uses TRBV9 with TRBJ2-3; D may be TRBD2 (6 bases). CDR3 size: 13 residues. Per the germline V gene, CDR1 is SGDLS and CDR2 is YYNGEE. With 3 bases removed from V and 11 bases from J, the gap between germline ends came to 16 bases. The CDR3 loop reads CASSDFDGGKQYF. CDR3 DNA sequence: TGTGCCAGCAGCGACTTCGACGGAGGGAAGCAGTATTTT.

V is TRBV18 and J is TRBJ2-7; D possibly corresponds to TRBD1 (6 bases). The CDR3 spans 13 residues. V was pared by 3 bases and J by 6 bases, with 12 bases between. Germline V gene lookup returns CDR1 KGHSH and CDR2 LQKENI. The CDR3 reads CASSPQGFSEQYF. Here the CDR3 DNA reads TGTGCCAGCTCACCTCAGGGGTTCAGCGAGCAGTACTTC.

J is TRBJ2-1 and V is TRBV6-5, with a possible D match to TRBD1 (5 bases). Trimming left V 2 bases short and J 0 bases short, with 11 bases between. This CDR3 is 16 amino acids long. Germline CDR1 reads MNHEY; CDR2 reads SVGAGI. As DNA, the CDR3 is TGTGCCAGCAGTTACAAATTAGACAGCTCCTACAATGAGCAGTTCTTC. Encoded protein: CASSYKLDSSYNEQFF.

The V gene is TRBV4-3, the J gene TRBJ2-1; 7 nucleotides line up with TRBD2. Trimming cost V 4 bases and J 0 bases; bases outside gene matches: 3. This CDR3 has 15 residues. In germline, CDR1 is LGHNA, CDR2 YSLEER. This CDR3 is CASSPRGVSYNEQFF. The CDR3 bases are TGCGCCAGCAGCCCCCGGGGGGTCTCCTACAATGAGCAGTTCTTC.

J is TRBJ1-2 and V is TRBV9; the D is unclear. The germline CDR1 and CDR2 sequences are SGDLS and YYNGEE. V was cut by 4 bases and J by 1 base, with 8 bases left in between. CDR3 length: 13 amino acids. CDR3 amino acids: CASSPSGNYGYTF. The DNA for the CDR3 is TGTGCCAGCAGCCCCAGCGGTAACTATGGCTACACCTTC.

The chain recombines TRBV30 with TRBJ2-3; 10 bases fit TRBD2. V was pared by 3 bases and J by 9 bases, with 12 bases of the junction left unmatched. Looked up from germline, CDR1 is GTSNPN and CDR2 is SVGIG (reference sequence). The CDR3 extends over 15 amino acids. CDR3 bases: TGTGCCTGGAGGGGGGGGCTAGCGGGAGCCGGGACGCAGTATTTT. This encodes CAWRGGLAGAGTQYF.

This clone was seen just once. The gene calls are TRBV30 and TRBJ2-7; 7 bases align to TRBD2. V dropped 0 bases and J dropped 4; count of bases not matched to a gene: 6. Germline V CDR1 and CDR2: GTSNPN, SVGIG (reference sequence). This CDR3 region has 14 residues. The CDR3 region is CAWSVGGSGYEQYF. For the CDR3, the DNA is TGTGCCTGGAGTGTCGGCGGGAGTGGGTACGAGCAGTACTTC.

The V and J genes are TRBV29-1 and TRBJ1-4; 9 nucleotides align to TRBD1. V was clipped by 6 bases and J by 8 bases; unmatched bases: 4. Germline assignment: CDR1 SQVTM and CDR2 ANQGSEA. The CDR3 spans 12 residues. This chain's CDR3 is CSVGTGREKLFF. The DNA of the CDR3 is TGCAGCGTAGGGACAGGGCGGGAAAAACTGTTTTTT.

This chain joins TRBV11-2 and TRBJ2-5; 8 bases are shared with TRBD2. The CDR3 runs 17 residues. From germline, CDR1 is SGHAT and CDR2 FQNNGV. The junction had 12 bases not matched to a gene; V was cut back by 4 bases and J by 2 bases. The CDR3 spells CASSSHARRGVQETQYF. As DNA, the CDR3 is TGTGCCAGCAGCTCCCACGCACGGCGGGGGGTGCAAGAGACCCAGTACTTC.

J is TRBJ2-2 and V is TRBV5-6, with a weak D call TRBD1 (7 bases). The CDR3 spans 18 residues. The V end lost 4 bases, the J end lost 4 bases, and 23 bases lay between the germline ends. Germline V gene data show CDR1 as SGHDT and CDR2 as YYEEEE. In DNA form, the CDR3 reads TGTGCCAGCAGCCCCCGCCCACAGGGGAGGTCACTCACCGGGGAGCTGTTTTTT. Its translation: CASSPRPQGRSLTGELFF.

The chain has TRBV15 and TRBJ2-2, with a weak D call TRBD1 (6 bases). The germline CDR1 and CDR2 sequences are LNHNV and YYDKDF (reference sequence). The germline V and J ends were trimmed by 6 bases and 4 bases, with 12 bases remaining between them. This CDR3 comprises 14 residues. As DNA, the CDR3 is TGTGCCACCAGGCACCAGGGGAGCACCGGGGAGCTGTTTTTT. As protein: CATRHQGSTGELFF.

The chain carries TRBV2 and TRBJ2-7; the match to TRBD2 covers 8 bases. The germline gives CDR1 SNHLY, CDR2 FYNNEI. The CDR3 sequence is 14 residues long. Losses at the gene ends were 4 bases for V and 5 bases for J; bases not matched to a gene: 7. The CDR3 DNA follows: TGTGCCAGCAGTGGGCAGGGACTAGTTGACGAGCAGTACTTC. Residues: CASSGQGLVDEQYF.

In this sample, this clone turned up once. This may be a read error, as it is one base from a much larger clone. The chain carries TRBV7-7 and TRBJ2-3, with 7 bases matching TRBD1. Germline loops: CDR1 SSHAT, CDR2 FNYEAQ (reference sequence). J was trimmed by 1 base and V by 5 bases; bases with no gene match: 3. The CDR3 spans 14 residues. In DNA, the CDR3 is TGTGCCAGCAGCGTAACAGGGGGCACAGATACGCAGTATTTT. Amino acid sequence: CASSVTGGTDTQYF. The full variable domain, completed using reference TRBV7-7 and TRBJ2-3, is GAGVSQSPRYKVTKRGQDVTLRCDPISSHATLYWYQQALGQGPEFLTYFNYEAQPDKSGLPSDRFSAERPEGSISTLTIQRTEQRDSAMYRCASSVTGGTDTQYFGPGTRLTVL.

This clone showed up just a few times. The J gene is TRBJ1-2, the V gene TRBV4-3, with 9 bases fitting TRBD1. Germline assignment: CDR1 LGHNA and CDR2 YSLEER. The V segment lost 5 bases and the J segment 7 bases; nucleotides outside the gene matches: 11. The CDR3 runs to 15 residues. The CDR3 here is CASSRRTGEKVGYTF. CDR3 in DNA: TGCGCCAGCAGCAGACGGACAGGGGAGAAGGTTGGCTACACCTTC.

The chain carries TRBV7-9 and TRBJ1-4, with D perhaps matching TRBD1 (5 bases). Looked up from germline, CDR1 is SEHNR and CDR2 is FQNEAQ (reference sequence). This CDR3 is 12 amino acids long. The ends were cut back, 5 bases at V and 8 bases at J, with 9 bases in the middle. The CDR3 here is CASSPGGEKLFF. For the CDR3, the DNA is TGTGCCAGCAGCCCGGGGGGAGAAAAACTGTTTTTT.

The gene calls are TRBV2 and TRBJ2-1, with 10 nucleotides matching TRBD2. V was pared by 9 bases and J by 4 bases, with 9 bases of the junction left unmatched. CDR3 length equals 15 residues. The germline V gene encodes CDR1 SNHLY and CDR2 FYNNEI. CDR3 DNA sequence: TGTGCCAGTGGGGTAGCGGGGGGCGCTTACAATGAGCAGTTCTTC. It specifies CASGVAGGAYNEQFF.

The chain combines TRBV9 with TRBJ2-1, with 15 bases fitting TRBD2. The CDR3 extends over 17 amino acids. Germline V gene sequence: CDR1 SGDLS, CDR2 YYNGEE. V lost 6 bases, J lost 10 bases, and 14 bases stayed unmatched. DNA for the CDR3: TGTGCCAGCAACCCGGGACTAGCGGGAGGTCTTCGTGACGAGCAGTTCTTC. This sequence encodes CASNPGLAGGLRDEQFF.

The genes are TRBV18 and TRBJ2-1, with 9 positions matching TRBD1. Germline lookup yields CDR1 KGHSH and CDR2 LQKENI. Trimming at V came to 5 bases and at J to 3 bases, leaving 5 bases not matched to a gene. The CDR3 consists of 15 residues. The CDR3 spells CASSIQDRGYNEQFF. The CDR3 DNA reads as TGTGCCAGCTCAATCCAGGACAGGGGCTACAATGAGCAGTTCTTC.

The gene calls are TRBV9 and TRBJ2-3; 14 nucleotides align to TRBD2. V lost 4 bases and J lost 2; bases outside the gene matches: 6. The CDR3 sequence is 17 residues long. Germline V gives CDR1 SGDLS, CDR2 YYNGEE. CDR3 residues: CASSTWTSGGITDTQYF. The DNA of the CDR3 is TGTGCCAGCAGCACCTGGACTAGCGGGGGGATCACAGATACGCAGTATTTT.

This clone was picked up one time. The rearrangement joins TRBV7-3 to TRBJ1-2, with 9 bases matching TRBD1. The CDR3 spans 15 residues. With V trimmed by 2 bases and J by 8 bases, 9 bases remained unmatched. Germline CDR1 reads SGHTA; CDR2 reads FQGTGA. Written as DNA, the CDR3 is TGTGCCAGCAGCTTAGAAGGGACAGGGATAGGCGGCTACACCTTC. Amino acid sequence: CASSLEGTGIGGYTF.

The CDR3 DNA sequence: TGTGCCAGCACCCTAGCAACGCTGAACACTGAAGCTTTCTTT. Amino acids: CASTLATLNTEAFF. This sequence joins TRBV28 and TRBJ1-1; D not certain. Germline V gene sequence: CDR1 MDHEN, CDR2 SYDVKM. The CDR3 is 14 residues long. The ends were cut back, 7 bases at V and 0 bases at J, with 12 bases in the middle.

This chain links TRBV6-1 with TRBJ2-6; perhaps TRBD2 as D (5 bases). The V and J ends lost 6 bases and 3 bases respectively, with 12 bases between them. The length of the CDR3 is 15 residues. In germline, CDR1 is MNHNS, CDR2 SASEGT. The CDR3 nucleotides read TGTGCCAGCAGCGAGGGTCTAGGTGGGGCCAACGTCCTGACTTTC. Its translation is CASSEGLGGANVLTF.

The chain links TRBV6-1 to TRBJ2-3; TRBD2 agrees at 7 bases. In germline, CDR1 is MNHNS, CDR2 SASEGT. After removal of 5 bases from V and 0 bases from J, the junction contained 5 bases not matched to a gene. CDR3 length: 15 residues. The CDR3: CASSWGGTSTDTQYF. CDR3 sequence (DNA): TGTGCCAGCAGTTGGGGGGGAACTAGCACAGATACGCAGTATTTT.

This rearrangement joins TRBV7-9 to TRBJ1-1, with a weak D call TRBD1 (6 bases). Germline V lookup: CDR1 SEHNR, CDR2 FQNEAQ (reference sequence). This CDR3 has 14 residues. V dropped 4 bases and J dropped 6 bases, with 15 bases sitting between them. Written as DNA, the CDR3 is TGTGCCAGCAGCTCCCCCCACAGGGCCGCTGAAGCTTTCTTT. It codes for CASSSPHRAAEAFF.

This clone occurred once. The chain recombines TRBV30 with TRBJ2-1; 8 positions agree with TRBD2. Germline-derived CDR1 and CDR2 are GTSNPN and SVGIG (reference sequence). V lost 7 bases, J lost 5 bases, and 10 bases stayed unmatched. The CDR3 runs to 14 residues. The DNA of the CDR3 is TGTGCCTCCCGTTGGGAGCGGGGGAACAATGAGCAGTTCTTC. It codes for CASRWERGNNEQFF.

The rearrangement uses TRBV9 and TRBJ1-1; D unresolved. There are 15 residues in the CDR3. Deletions cut 2 bases from V and 2 bases from J, with 13 bases between. The germline V gene has CDR1 SGDLS and CDR2 YYNGEE. The CDR3 coding sequence is TGTGCCAGCAGCGTCGGCGGGGTTGGTAACACTGAAGCTTTCTTT. Encoded protein: CASSVGGVGNTEAFF. Full variable domain (missing parts from reference TRBV9 and TRBJ1-1): DSGVTQTPKHLITATGQRVTLRCSPRSGDLSVYWYQQSLDQGLQFLIQYYNGEERAKGNILERFSAQQFPDLHSELNLSSLELGDSALYFCASSVGGVGNTEAFFGQGTRLTVV.

This sequence joins TRBV5-1 and TRBJ1-5; maybe TRBD1 (6 bases). V was shortened by 1 base and J by 4 bases, with 12 bases between the two germline ends. CDR1 and CDR2 (germline): SGHRS, YFSETQ. This CDR3 has 15 amino acids. The CDR3 is CASSLTGGRNQPQHF. CDR3 coding DNA: TGCGCCAGCAGCTTGACCGGGGGGCGAAATCAGCCCCAGCATTTT.